This T cell receptor beta chain was found in a study of Ad26.COV2.S vaccination and SARS-CoV-2 variants. Study-level points and caveats: Vaccine recipients posted higher spike-specific TCR breadth than their placebo counterparts. It was found that vaccine and placebo recipients had similar non-spike TCR breadth. The analyses of TCR breadth and depth may have understated the size of total T cell responses.

Trimming removed 2 bases from V and 12 bases from J, with 16 bases in between. This CDR3 has 13 residues. The V gene's germline CDR1 is LGHNA and CDR2 YNFKEQ. The data were produced by immunoSEQ multiplex PCR, yet TCRdb's version contains in-frame clones alone and is incomplete. The repertoire holds around 170,000 clones, with around 90% as singletons. Comment on this clone: Antigen unknown.

The clonotype was recovered from a human donor who had recovered from COVID-19. The chain uses TRBV4-2 and TRBJ1-2; no definite D call. Specimen: peripheral blood, collected after recovery from COVID-19. The CDR3 region has the DNA TGTGCCAGCAGCCAACGAGGTACGGAGGCTAACACCTTC. Residues: CASSQRGTEANTF.